One sample yielded the 21 T cell receptor beta chains listed below, sequenced in a study of identical twins' blood T cells (dated by TCRdb to about 2013). The library was prepared using 5' RACE. Reads for this sample came from an Illumina Genome Analyzer IIx. TCRdb took the public reads, trimmed them with fastp at Q25, ran MiXCR for clone calling and kept in-frame beta chains. Rows are combined by CDR3 protein, so each entry shows the most common genes and DNA. Recorded for this sample are a few hundred thousand distinct CDR3 sequences; 28% of them occurred a single time. More than 5.5% of the sample goes to the ten largest clones. Material: PBMCs. These receptors were taken from a woman aged 18-49 years in good health.

This clonotype was picked up a small number of times. This sequence joins TRBV20-1 and TRBJ1-4; a possible D gene is TRBD1 (5 bases). The germline gives CDR1 DFQATT, CDR2 SNEGSKA (reference sequence). Between the trimmed V and J ends, which lost 0 bases and 0 bases, there was a span of 11 bases. The CDR3 covers 16 residues. The CDR3 protein is CSARDKGEATNEKLFF. The CDR3 bases are TGCAGTGCTAGAGATAAAGGGGAAGCAACTAATGAAAAACTGTTTTTT.

The chain employs TRBV6-2 or TRBV6-3 and TRBJ2-1; tentative D call: TRBD2 (5 bases). CDR1 is MNHEY and CDR2 is SVGEGT in the germline V gene. Trimming took 10 bases from V and 2 from J, leaving 12 bases between them. The CDR3 runs to 13 residues. This CDR3 is CATKREAYNEQFF. In nucleotides, the CDR3 is TGTGCCACTAAACGGGAAGCCTACAATGAGCAGTTCTTC.

In this sample, this clonotype turned up a few times. The genes are TRBV5-4 and TRBJ2-7; perhaps TRBD2 as D (5 bases). The germline V and J ends were trimmed by 4 bases and 2 bases, with 13 bases remaining between them. There are 14 residues in the CDR3. Germline V lookup: CDR1 SGHNT, CDR2 YYREEE (reference sequence). The CDR3 loop is CASSTPSGTYEQYF. The CDR3 bases are TGTGCCAGCAGCACCCCAAGCGGCACCTACGAGCAGTACTTC.

V is TRBV29-1 and J is TRBJ2-1, with 7 bases matching TRBD2. The J segment lost 0 bases and the V segment lost 7 bases, leaving 15 bases of the junction unmatched. The germline V gene has CDR1 SQVTM and CDR2 ANQGSEA. CDR3 length equals 17 residues. In nucleotides, the CDR3 is TGCAGCGCTAAAACCCTCACCAGCGGGGCCTCCTACAATGAGCAGTTCTTC. Translating gives CSAKTLTSGASYNEQFF.

Notes on this clonotype: This may be a read error: a much more frequent sequence differs by one nucleotide. CDR3 sequence (DNA): TGTGCCAGCAGCTCACGGACGACTGGGCAGGGCTACGCCTTC. It encodes CASSSRTTGQGYAF. This chain joins TRBV7-2 and TRBJ1-2, with D tentatively TRBD1 (5 bases). The CDR3 is 14 amino acids. Per the germline V gene, CDR1 is SGHTA and CDR2 is FQGNSA.

This chain connects TRBV5-6 to TRBJ1-4; D not certain. Germline V gives CDR1 SGHDT, CDR2 YYEEEE. The CDR3 covers 15 residues. Trimming stripped 2 bases from V and 5 bases from J, with 13 bases between. In DNA form, the CDR3 reads TGTGCCAGCAGCTTTTTAGTACAGCCCAATGAAAAACTGTTTTTT. Residues: CASSFLVQPNEKLFF.

The V gene is TRBV30, the J gene TRBJ2-2, with D unclear. CDR1 GTSNPN and CDR2 SVGIG come from the germline V gene (reference sequence). The CDR3 totals 11 residues. V dropped 1 base and J dropped 5 bases, with 2 bases sitting between them. As DNA, the CDR3 is TGTGCCTGGAGTGGGACCGGGGAGCTGTTTTTT. It yields the protein CAWSGTGELFF. Supplemented by reference TRBV30 and TRBJ2-2, the full variable domain reads SQTIHQWPATLVQPVGSPLSLECTVEGTSNPNLYWYRQAAGRGLQLLFYSVGIGQISSEVPQNLSASRPQDRQFILSSKKLLLSDSGFYLCAWSGTGELFFGEGSRLTVL.

This clonotype showed up just a few times. The chain is built from TRBV14 and TRBJ2-1; D remains unclear. The CDR3 totals 15 residues. Germline lookup yields CDR1 SGHDN and CDR2 FVKESK. The V and J ends lost 1 base and 6 bases respectively, with 13 bases between them. The CDR3 DNA is TGTGCCAGCAGCCAAGGCGTTTCAACGGCCAATGAGCAGTTCTTC. Amino acid sequence: CASSQGVSTANEQFF.

V is TRBV29-1 and J is TRBJ2-4; D tentatively fits TRBD1 or TRBD2 (5 bases each). The CDR3 has 14 amino acids. Trimming shortened V by 4 bases and J by 1 base, and 11 bases separated the two germline ends. CDR1 SQVTM and CDR2 ANQGSEA come from the germline V gene. The CDR3 DNA follows: TGCAGCGTTGCTGGGACGACTGCCAAAAACATTCAGTACTTC. It encodes CSVAGTTAKNIQYF. Full variable domain (remainder filled in from reference TRBV29-1 and TRBJ2-4): SAVISQKPSRDICQRGTSLTIQCQVDSQVTMMFWYRQQPGQSLTLIATANQGSEATYESGFVIDKFPISRPNLTFSTLTVSNMSPEDSSIYLCSVAGTTAKNIQYFGAGTRLSVL.

The chain has TRBV20-1 and TRBJ1-1; D is undetermined. Germline CDR1 is DFQATT and CDR2 is SNEGSKA (reference sequence). The CDR3 extends over 14 amino acids. Trimming left V 3 bases short and J 2 bases short, with 13 bases between. CDR3: CSARAWEVNTEAFF. The CDR3 region has the DNA TGCAGTGCTAGGGCTTGGGAGGTCAACACTGAAGCTTTCTTT.

V usage is TRBV14 and J usage is TRBJ1-2, with D perhaps TRBD1 (6 bases). V lost 6 bases and J 9 bases, leaving 14 bases between the germline ends. The CDR3 is 12 residues long. Looked up from germline, CDR1 is SGHDN and CDR2 is FVKESK. The CDR3 loop reads CASRPTGLRYTF. CDR3 nucleotides: TGTGCCAGCAGACCAACAGGGCTCCGCTACACCTTC. Drawing the rest from reference TRBV14 and TRBJ1-2, the complete variable domain is EAGVTQFPSHSVIEKGQTVTLRCDPISGHDNLYWYRRVMGKEIKFLLHFVKESKQDESGMPNNRFLAERTGGTYSTLKVQPAELEDSGVYFCASRPTGLRYTFGSGTRLTVV.

The rearrangement joins TRBV11-3 to TRBJ2-3; maybe TRBD2 (6 bases). Germline CDR1 is SGHNT and CDR2 is YENEEA. With 4 bases removed from V and 2 bases from J, the gap between germline ends came to 19 bases. This CDR3 spans 17 amino acids. This CDR3 reads CASSYDAGRPFTDTQYF. CDR3 nucleotide sequence: TGTGCCAGCAGCTACGATGCCGGGAGACCCTTCACAGATACGCAGTATTTT.

This clonotype came up a few times. The chain joins TRBV20-1 to TRBJ1-2; no clear D. The CDR3 contains 12 residues. V was trimmed by 3 bases and J by 3 bases, leaving 8 bases between them. Per germline, CDR1 DFQATT and CDR2 SNEGSKA (reference sequence). CDR3 protein: CSARGRDYGYTF. In DNA, the CDR3 is TGCAGTGCTAGGGGAAGGGACTATGGCTACACCTTC.

J is TRBJ2-7 and V is TRBV25-1, with D possibly matching TRBD2 (6 bases). The germline V gene encodes CDR1 MGHDK and CDR2 SYGVNS. This CDR3 is 13 amino acids long. V lost 8 bases and J 4 bases, leaving 15 bases between the germline ends. The CDR3, as DNA: TGTGCCAGCCACCGGGACTCTCTTTACGAGCAGTACTTC. Amino acids: CASHRDSLYEQYF.

V usage is TRBV12-5 and J usage is TRBJ1-1; tentatively, D is TRBD1 (6 bases). Germline-derived CDR1 and CDR2 are LGHNT and FRNRAP. The V end lost 7 bases, the J end lost 3 bases, and 12 bases lay between the germline ends. This CDR3 region has 13 residues. CDR3 nucleotides: TGTGCTAGTGCCTTGAGACAGGACACTGAAGCTTTCTTT. Its protein product is CASALRQDTEAFF.

In its sample, this clonotype was seen many times. The rearrangement joins TRBV6-5 to TRBJ1-1, with D hard to call. There are 13 residues in the CDR3. V lost 9 bases to trimming and J lost 3 bases, with 14 bases between them. The germline V gene encodes CDR1 MNHEY and CDR2 SVGAGI. CDR3 region: CASETVTHTEAFF. For the CDR3, the DNA is TGTGCCAGTGAGACGGTTACTCACACTGAAGCTTTCTTT.

The chain employs TRBV29-1 and TRBJ1-1; D unclear. The CDR3 totals 11 residues. Deletions cut 5 bases from V and 6 bases from J, with 10 bases between. From germline, CDR1 is SQVTM and CDR2 ANQGSEA. The CDR3, as DNA: TGCAGCGTTCGGCGGGGATCTGAAGCTTTCTTT. Translation gives CSVRRGSEAFF.

V usage is TRBV21-1 and J usage is TRBJ2-2; the table assigns TRBD1, which was not confirmed against the DNA. TRBV21-1 is assigned pseudogene status. The CDR3 consists of 16 residues. The CDR3 DNA reads as TGTGCCAGCAGCAAAGTTCCGGGAAAAATCCACGGGGAGCTGTTTTTT. This codes for CASSKVPGKIHGELFF.

This clonotype was detected only a few times. The V gene is TRBV5-1, the J gene TRBJ2-3, with D perhaps being TRBD1 or TRBD2 (5 bases each). The V gene's germline CDR1 is SGHRS and CDR2 YFSETQ. Trimming removed 4 bases at V and 1 base at J, with 22 bases between. The CDR3 totals 18 residues. The chain's CDR3 is CASSQGRKILEGTDTQYF. The DNA of the CDR3 is TGCGCCAGCAGCCAGGGACGGAAGATATTAGAGGGCACAGATACGCAGTATTTT.

V and J are TRBV20-1 and TRBJ1-4; no definite D call. This CDR3 has 13 amino acids. V lost 3 bases and J 10 bases, leaving 15 bases between the germline ends. Germline V CDR1 and CDR2: DFQATT, SNEGSKA (reference sequence). The CDR3 reads CSARSGPAGKLFF. CDR3 in DNA: TGCAGTGCTAGGTCCGGGCCGGCGGGAAAACTGTTTTTT.

This clonotype was counted a few times. This rearrangement joins TRBV12-5 to TRBJ1-2; D call uncertain. Germline values: CDR1 LGHNT, CDR2 FRNRAP. V was shortened by 4 bases and J by 5 bases, with 11 bases between the two germline ends. CDR3 size: 13 residues. The CDR3 region is CASGSPPGYGYTF. In DNA form, the CDR3 reads TGTGCTAGTGGTTCCCCCCCCGGGTATGGCTACACCTTC.